This passage covers 18 T cell receptor beta chains from one sample sequenced in a study of blood T cells in healthy people across ages. Using a J-beta primer mix together with a sample-barcoded 5' primer, a second PCR was run for about 6 to 11 cycles. TCRdb re-called the 5' RACE reads through MiXCR, storing one row per CDR3 protein. The sample contains more than 1,000,000 distinct CDR3 sequences, 25% of which appear only once. The sample also formed part of further work on T cells of mothers and their children.

The sequenced sample consisted of blood. The receptors come from a girl aged 2-10 years in good health.

The J gene is TRBJ2-7, the V gene TRBV6-5; 8 bases are shared with TRBD1. The ends lost 6 bases at V and 1 base at J; junction bases unmatched: 8. The CDR3 extends over 15 amino acids. Germline CDR1 and CDR2: MNHEY and SVGAGI. As DNA, the CDR3 is TGTGCCAGCAGCCGGGGGACAGGACCTTCCTACGAGCAGTACTTC. Its protein product is CASSRGTGPSYEQYF.

In its sample, this clonotype was seen a few times. This sequence joins TRBV28 and TRBJ2-7; D might be TRBD1 (5 bases). The CDR3 has 13 amino acids. Trimming took 6 bases from V and 6 from J, leaving 15 bases between them. Germline values: CDR1 MDHEN, CDR2 SYDVKM. For the CDR3, the DNA is TGTGCCAGCAGCACAGGAGCCCCGGGCGAGCAGTACTTC. This gives the protein CASSTGAPGEQYF.

About this clonotype itself: This may be a read error: a much more frequent sequence differs by one nucleotide. The chain combines TRBV15 with TRBJ2-5, with D hard to call. Germline CDR1 is LNHNV and CDR2 is YYDKDF (reference sequence). CDR3 length: 14 amino acids. CDR3 region: CTTSTRHMEETQYF. The CDR3 nucleotides read TGTACCACCAGCACTCGTCATATGGAAGAGACCCAGTACTTC.

This chain uses TRBV19 with TRBJ2-5; 8 nucleotides match TRBD1. The V segment lost 6 bases and the J segment 4 bases; nucleotides outside the gene matches: 4. Germline V lookup: CDR1 LNHDA, CDR2 SQIVND (reference sequence). The CDR3 has 13 residues. This CDR3 reads CASRKQGVETQYF. As DNA, the CDR3 is TGTGCCAGTAGGAAACAGGGGGTAGAGACCCAGTACTTC.

This chain uses TRBV5-1 with TRBJ2-5, with a tentative D call TRBD1 (6 bases). Germline CDR1 is SGHRS and CDR2 is YFSETQ. Trimming stripped 1 base from V and 4 bases from J, with 11 bases between. There are 14 residues in the CDR3. CDR3 loop: CASSLLRTAETQYF. The CDR3 DNA reads as TGCGCCAGCAGCTTGTTAAGGACAGCAGAGACCCAGTACTTC.

This sequence joins TRBV5-6 and TRBJ2-5, with TRBD2 identical over 9 bases. V trimming: 0 bases; J trimming: 5 bases; junction bases outside the gene matches: 5. CDR3 length equals 15 residues. Germline V CDR1 and CDR2: SGHDT, YYEEEE. The chain's CDR3 is CASSLAGSGSETQYF. CDR3 sequence (DNA): TGTGCCAGCAGCTTGGCCGGTAGCGGGAGCGAGACCCAGTACTTC.

The chain carries TRBV9 and TRBJ1-1; weak D call: TRBD1 (6 bases). The CDR3 spans 15 residues. V lost 1 base to trimming and J lost 0 bases, with 10 bases between them. Germline V gene lookup returns CDR1 SGDLS and CDR2 YYNGEE. The CDR3 reads CASSVPDRMNTEAFF. The DNA for the CDR3 is TGTGCCAGCAGCGTACCTGACAGGATGAACACTGAAGCTTTCTTT. Supplemented by reference TRBV9 and TRBJ1-1, the full variable domain reads DSGVTQTPKHLITATGQRVTLRCSPRSGDLSVYWYQQSLDQGLQFLIQYYNGEERAKGNILERFSAQQFPDLHSELNLSSLELGDSALYFCASSVPDRMNTEAFFGQGTRLTVV.

The CDR3 protein is CASRSGQGPGNTIYF. CDR3 DNA sequence: TGTGCCAGCCGGTCGGGACAGGGTCCTGGAAACACCATATATTTT. This chain connects TRBV6-5 to TRBJ1-3, with 9 bases identical to TRBD1. This CDR3 has 15 residues. The V and J ends lost 8 bases and 2 bases, in that order; junction bases with no gene match: 7. Germline CDR1 MNHEY, CDR2 SVGAGI.

CDR3 protein: CASSQKTEQYF. In DNA form, the CDR3 reads TGTGCCAGCAGCCAGAAAACCGAGCAGTACTTC. The chain employs TRBV3-1 and TRBJ2-7, with D uncertain. V lost 3 bases and J 6 bases, leaving 6 bases between the germline ends. Germline CDR1 reads LGHDT; CDR2 reads YNNKEL (reference sequence). The CDR3 has 11 amino acids.

The sample holds a few counts of this clonotype. The rearrangement joins TRBV24-1 to TRBJ1-2; 7 bases fit TRBD1. The CDR3 runs to 14 residues. From germline, CDR1 is KGHDR and CDR2 SFDVKD. Trimming took 7 bases from V and 6 from J; bases not matched to a gene: 10. The CDR3 DNA follows: TGTGCCACCAGCCACTCATTACAGGGGCATGGCTACACCTTC. This sequence encodes CATSHSLQGHGYTF.

The V call is TRBV7-9, the J call TRBJ2-7; TRBD1 matches at 7 bases. The CDR3 sequence is 18 residues long. V gave up 3 bases and J gave up 1 base; unmatched junction bases: 15. Germline assignment: CDR1 SEHNR and CDR2 FQNEAQ (reference sequence). The CDR3 here is CASSFDPKDRKPSYEQYF. The DNA for the CDR3 is TGTGCCAGCAGCTTTGACCCCAAGGACAGGAAACCTTCCTACGAGCAGTACTTC.

As for this clonotype: The junction departs from the called germline gene at one end, perhaps through a read error. J is TRBJ1-2 and V is TRBV5-5; 7 nucleotides match TRBD1. The CDR3 has 12 amino acids. From germline, CDR1 is SGHKS and CDR2 YYEKEE (reference sequence). In DNA, the CDR3 is TGTGCCAGCAGCTTCCGACAGGGAGACTTGGGCTTC. The encoded protein is CASSFRQGDLGF.

The chain joins TRBV12-3 or TRBV12-4 to TRBJ2-2, with 10 bases aligning to TRBD2. The CDR3 contains 17 residues. The V segment lost 5 bases and the J segment 0 bases; nucleotides outside the gene matches: 6. In nucleotides, the CDR3 is TGTGCCAGCAGTCCGTCTAGCGGGAGCGCGAACACCGGGGAGCTGTTTTTT. This codes for CASSPSSGSANTGELFF.

There are a few counts of this clonotype. The gene calls are TRBV20-1 and TRBJ2-5; 8 nucleotides align to TRBD2. This CDR3 has 19 amino acids. CDR1 is DFQATT and CDR2 is SNEGSKA in the germline V gene (reference sequence). V lost 3 bases, J lost 3 bases, and 21 bases stayed unmatched. The CDR3 DNA reads TGCAGTGCTAGTTTACCGGGACTAGTTAATCGTCCTATAGAAGAGACCCAGTACTTC. Encoded protein: CSASLPGLVNRPIEETQYF.

This chain connects TRBV28 to TRBJ2-7, with TRBD2 matching over 13 bases. The CDR3 extends over 15 amino acids. Germline CDR1 is MDHEN and CDR2 is SYDVKM. J lost 7 bases, V lost 6 bases, and 9 bases had no gene match. Here the CDR3 reads CASRPGLAGVEEQYF. The CDR3 DNA follows: TGTGCCAGCAGACCAGGACTAGCGGGAGTAGAAGAGCAGTACTTC.

This chain joins TRBV29-1 and TRBJ1-2; D uncertain. Germline V gives CDR1 SQVTM, CDR2 ANQGSEA. Trimming shortened V by 4 bases and J by 2 bases, and 11 bases separated the two germline ends. This CDR3 contains 13 residues. The CDR3 spells CSVAKDANYGYTF. The CDR3 nucleotides read TGCAGCGTTGCAAAGGACGCGAACTATGGCTACACCTTC.

This clonotype appeared a few times. The chain couples TRBV7-2 to TRBJ1-1, with D perhaps TRBD1 (5 bases). The CDR3 loop spans 13 amino acids. Between the trimmed V and J ends, which lost 9 bases and 10 bases, there was a span of 21 bases. Germline CDR1 SGHTA, CDR2 FQGNSA. CDR3 protein: CASHFGTPGVAFF. The CDR3 DNA reads as TGTGCCAGTCATTTTGGGACCCCCGGGGTAGCTTTCTTT.

This sequence joins TRBV20-1 and TRBJ2-4; TRBD2 matches at 10 bases. Germline V gene data show CDR1 as DFQATT and CDR2 as SNEGSKA (reference sequence). CDR3 length equals 17 residues. V dropped 1 base and J dropped 6; count of bases not matched to a gene: 12. CDR3 region: CSARVSSGSGLGNIQYF. The CDR3, as DNA: TGCAGTGCTAGAGTTTCTAGCGGGAGCGGGTTGGGAAACATTCAGTACTTC.